These 26 T cell receptor beta chains were sequenced from one sample in a study of identical twins. TCRdb re-called the 5' RACE reads with MiXCR, one entry per CDR3 protein. The sample carries fewer than 550,000 distinct CDR3 sequences, roughly 15% recorded once. The sample was also reused in another study, on yellow fever vaccine responses in identical twins.

The sample was CD4+ T cells sorted from blood. The receptors were gathered from a woman between 18 and 30 years old in good health.

This clonotype appeared a few times. The chain carries TRBV28 and TRBJ2-2, with D unclear. CDR3 size: 13 residues. V lost 3 bases, J lost 9 bases, and 11 bases lay in between. Germline loops: CDR1 MDHEN, CDR2 SYDVKM. The CDR3: CASSLKRSRELFF. CDR3 coding DNA: TGTGCCAGCAGTTTGAAGCGTTCCAGGGAGCTGTTTTTT.

The chain carries TRBV20-1 and TRBJ2-7, with 7 nucleotides matching TRBD2. There are 13 residues in the CDR3. Germline CDR1 reads DFQATT; CDR2 reads SNEGSKA (reference sequence). J was trimmed by 2 bases and V by 6 bases; bases with no gene match: 7. This CDR3 reads CSARLAGTYEQYV. The DNA for the CDR3 is TGCAGTGCCAGGTTAGCGGGCACCTACGAGCAGTACGTC.

The CDR3 here is CASSLERERKLFF. DNA for the CDR3: TGTGCCAGCAGCTTAGAGCGAGAGAGGAAACTGTTTTTT. V gene TRBV13 combines with J gene TRBJ1-4; D uncertain. The V end lost 1 base, the J end lost 11 bases, and 11 bases lay between the germline ends. Germline loops: CDR1 PRHDT, CDR2 FYEKMQ (reference sequence). The CDR3 extends over 13 amino acids.

This clonotype was seen more than once but under ten times. The chain is built from TRBV6-1 and TRBJ2-3; D remains ambiguous. The CDR3 runs to 15 residues. V was shortened by 2 bases and J by 4 bases, with 13 bases between the two germline ends. The germline CDR1 and CDR2 sequences are MNHNS and SASEGT. The CDR3 DNA sequence: TGTGCCAGCAGTGAACGGCTCAGGCTAGCAGATACGCAGTATTTT. It specifies CASSERLRLADTQYF.

This chain joins TRBV3-1 and TRBJ2-3; unclear D gene. From germline, CDR1 is LGHDT and CDR2 YNNKEL (reference sequence). The germline V and J ends were trimmed by 0 bases and 9 bases, with 4 bases remaining between them. This CDR3 comprises 11 residues. CDR3 in amino acids: CASSQETTQYF. The CDR3 DNA is TGTGCCAGCAGCCAAGAGACCACGCAGTATTTT.

The chain joins TRBV20-1 to TRBJ1-1; perhaps TRBD1 as D (6 bases). The CDR3 has 9 amino acids. Trimming cost V 5 bases and J 8 bases, with 6 bases left between them. Per the germline V gene, CDR1 is DFQATT and CDR2 is SNEGSKA (reference sequence). The CDR3 region is CSADREAFF. CDR3 in DNA: TGCAGTGCTGACAGGGAAGCTTTCTTT.

The V gene is TRBV6-1, the J gene TRBJ2-7; no reliable D call. The V end lost 6 bases, the J end lost 4 bases, and 7 bases lay between the germline ends. Germline V gene lookup returns CDR1 MNHNS and CDR2 SASEGT. This CDR3 has 11 amino acids. As DNA, the CDR3 is TGTGCCAGCAGACAGCTTTACGAGCAGTACGTC. This gives the protein CASRQLYEQYV.

In this sample, this clonotype turned up a few times. The rearrangement joins TRBV25-1 to TRBJ1-1; perhaps TRBD1 as D (5 bases). The CDR3 has 14 amino acids. Trimming pared 5 bases from V and 3 bases from J, leaving 13 bases between. In germline, CDR1 is MGHDK, CDR2 SYGVNS. The CDR3 sequence: CASSPTGPDTEAFF. In DNA, the CDR3 is TGTGCCAGCAGTCCTACAGGCCCCGACACTGAAGCTTTCTTT.

This clonotype was counted a few times. This rearrangement joins TRBV6-5 to TRBJ2-3, with TRBD1 matching 9 bases. The CDR3 totals 15 residues. V was pared by 2 bases and J by 6 bases, with 6 bases of the junction left unmatched. CDR1 and CDR2 from the germline V gene are MNHEY and SVGAGI. CDR3: CASSYAGTGWDTQYF. The CDR3 region has the DNA TGTGCCAGCAGTTACGCCGGGACAGGGTGGGATACGCAGTATTTT.

The V call is TRBV6-5, the J call TRBJ1-5; TRBD1 agrees at 8 bases. V shed 2 bases and J 0 bases; nucleotides not matched to a gene: 6. CDR3 size: 17 residues. Germline loops: CDR1 MNHEY, CDR2 SVGAGI. CDR3 DNA: TGTGCCAGCAGTTACGGAGGGACAGGTGATAGCAATCAGCCCCAGCATTTT. Translation: CASSYGGTGDSNQPQHF.

V is TRBV7-2 and J is TRBJ2-2; 14 positions match TRBD2. Trimming at V came to 8 bases and at J to 4 bases, leaving 6 bases not matched to a gene. In germline, CDR1 is SGHTA, CDR2 FQGNSA. The CDR3 totals 16 residues. This CDR3 is CASYKGTSGGTGELFF. CDR3 in DNA: TGTGCCAGCTACAAAGGGACTAGCGGGGGCACCGGGGAGCTGTTTTTT.

This clonotype was seen once. This chain uses TRBV3-1 with TRBJ2-1, with a weak D call TRBD2 (6 bases). Trimming removed 2 bases at V and 4 bases at J, with 15 bases between. Germline V CDR1 and CDR2: LGHDT, YNNKEL (reference sequence). This CDR3 has 16 residues. The chain's CDR3 is CASSQWGVAAYNEQFF. In DNA form, the CDR3 reads TGTGCCAGCAGCCAATGGGGGGTAGCGGCTTACAATGAGCAGTTCTTC.

This clonotype was detected a few times. This chain links TRBV7-8 with TRBJ1-1; D ambiguous. Germline V gives CDR1 SGHVS, CDR2 FQNEAQ. The germline V and J ends were trimmed by 5 bases and 7 bases, with 11 bases remaining between them. The CDR3 has 12 amino acids. The CDR3 coding sequence is TGTGCCAGCAGCCCCTATGCCCGTGAAGCTTTCTTT. Protein sequence: CASSPYAREAFF.

The genes are TRBV7-2 and TRBJ2-2; TRBD1 aligns across 7 bases. The germline V gene has CDR1 SGHTA and CDR2 FQGNSA. The CDR3 is 14 amino acids. V lost 4 bases and J lost 6; bases outside the gene matches: 5. CDR3 DNA: TGTGCCAGCAGCTCCCGACAGGGCCCCGGGGAGCTGTTTTTT. Translation gives CASSSRQGPGELFF.

The rearrangement links TRBV9 to TRBJ2-2, with D perhaps TRBD2 (6 bases). The length of the CDR3 is 17 residues. V lost 3 bases, J lost 6 bases, and 21 bases lay in between. The germline V gene has CDR1 SGDLS and CDR2 YYNGEE. CDR3 DNA: TGTGCCAGCAGCGCAAAACCCGTGGGACTTGAGGCCGGGGAGCTGTTTTTT. This gives the protein CASSAKPVGLEAGELFF. Looking up the rest from reference TRBV9 and TRBJ2-2 gives the full variable domain: DSGVTQTPKHLITATGQRVTLRCSPRSGDLSVYWYQQSLDQGLQFLIQYYNGEERAKGNILERFSAQQFPDLHSELNLSSLELGDSALYFCASSAKPVGLEAGELFFGEGSRLTVL.

This rearrangement joins TRBV28 to TRBJ2-7; tentatively, D is TRBD1 (6 bases). Germline V gene data show CDR1 as MDHEN and CDR2 as SYDVKM. The CDR3 spans 15 residues. Between the trimmed V and J ends, which lost 7 bases and 2 bases, there was a span of 18 bases. The CDR3 region is CASTRTESSPYEQYF. The CDR3 coding sequence is TGTGCCAGCACCCGGACAGAATCATCCCCCTACGAGCAGTACTTC.

The sample holds many counts of this clonotype. The rearrangement links TRBV5-1 to TRBJ1-6; 9 bases are a match to TRBD1. Germline assignment: CDR1 SGHRS and CDR2 YFSETQ. The CDR3 has 15 amino acids. J gave up 11 bases and V 3 bases, and 9 bases lay outside the gene matches. CDR3 nucleotide sequence: TGCGCCAGCAGCTCGAATACAGGGGGCTCTACACCCCTCCACTTT. Amino acids: CASSSNTGGSTPLHF.

This clonotype appeared a few times. The rearrangement links TRBV4-2 to TRBJ2-1; perhaps TRBD1 as D (6 bases). Germline CDR1 is LGHNA and CDR2 is YNFKEQ. The CDR3 contains 18 residues. The ends were cut back, 1 base at V and 4 bases at J, with 20 bases in the middle. The CDR3 coding sequence is TGTGCCAGCAGCCAAGCCGCCCCCCCAAAGGGGGTTTACAATGAGCAGTTCTTC. Translated: CASSQAAPPKGVYNEQFF.

Many counts were recorded for this clonotype. The rearrangement links TRBV18 to TRBJ2-7, with D uncertain. CDR1 is KGHSH and CDR2 is LQKENI in the germline V gene. The CDR3 is made up of 14 amino acids. V was pared by 3 bases and J by 2 bases, with 11 bases between. Written as DNA, the CDR3 is TGTGCCAGCTCACCTTTCGGCAGCCCCTACGAGCAGTACTTC. Its protein is CASSPFGSPYEQYF.

The CDR3 reads CASSPGTGRTDTQYF. In DNA, the CDR3 is TGTGCCAGCAGCCCCGGGACAGGGCGCACAGATACGCAGTATTTT. The chain couples TRBV7-9 to TRBJ2-3; the match to TRBD1 covers 9 bases. This CDR3 comprises 15 residues. J lost 1 base, V lost 5 bases, and 4 bases had no gene match. The germline gives CDR1 SEHNR, CDR2 FQNEAQ (reference sequence). Variable domain in full (rest from reference TRBV7-9 and TRBJ2-3): DTGVSQNPRHKITKRGQNVTFRCDPISEHNRLYWYRQTLGQGPEFLTYFQNEAQLEKSRLLSDRFSAERPKGSFSTLEIQRTEQGDSAMYLCASSPGTGRTDTQYFGPGTRLTVL.

This clonotype was seen many times. The chain employs TRBV10-3 and TRBJ2-3; 11 bases align to TRBD2. Germline V CDR1 and CDR2: ENHRY, SYGVKD. There are 14 residues in the CDR3. Trimming cost V 5 bases and J 8 bases; bases outside gene matches: 6. The CDR3: CAISLAGGAATQYF. As DNA, the CDR3 is TGTGCCATCAGTTTAGCGGGAGGGGCTGCTACGCAGTATTTT.

V and J are TRBV3-1 and TRBJ2-5; D may be TRBD2 (6 bases). With 2 bases removed from V and 5 bases from J, the gap between germline ends came to 12 bases. Germline loops: CDR1 LGHDT, CDR2 YNNKEL (reference sequence). CDR3 length equals 14 residues. CDR3 region: CASSQRGSQETQYF. The CDR3 bases are TGTGCCAGCAGCCAACGGGGGTCCCAGGAGACCCAGTACTTC.

This clonotype showed up just a few times. The chain has TRBV12-3 or TRBV12-4 and TRBJ2-1, with D perhaps matching TRBD1 (6 bases). Trimming left V 2 bases short and J 15 bases short, with 20 bases between. The CDR3 contains 14 residues. Here the CDR3 reads CASSLFGPGQGLFF. CDR3 DNA sequence: TGTGCCAGCAGTTTATTTGGCCCAGGGCAGGGGCTGTTCTTC.

This clonotype was observed a handful of times. J is TRBJ2-2 and V is TRBV25-1; no reliable D call. CDR3 length: 12 amino acids. V was shortened by 6 bases and J by 5 bases, with 7 bases between the two germline ends. Germline V gene sequence: CDR1 MGHDK, CDR2 SYGVNS. This chain's CDR3 is CASSPWTGELFF. Here the CDR3 DNA reads TGTGCCAGCAGCCCATGGACCGGGGAGCTGTTTTTT. Full variable domain (remainder filled in from reference TRBV25-1 and TRBJ2-2): EADIYQTPRYLVIGTGKKITLECSQTMGHDKMYWYQQDPGMELHLIHYSYGVNSTEKGDLSSESTVSRIRTEHFPLTLESARPSHTSQYLCASSPWTGELFFGEGSRLTVL.

This clonotype has more than one count but fewer than ten. CDR3 sequence (DNA): TGTGCCAGCAGTTACCGTCGCGGCAGGGCCTCCTACAATGAGCAGTTCTTC. It specifies CASSYRRGRASYNEQFF. The chain couples TRBV6-2 or TRBV6-3 to TRBJ2-1; D is possibly TRBD1 (5 bases). The CDR3 is 17 residues long. V gave up 2 bases and J gave up 0 bases, with 14 bases separating them. Germline V gives CDR1 MNHEY, CDR2 SVGEGT.

This clonotype has just a few counts. In DNA form, the CDR3 reads TGCGCCAGCAGCTTGACACCCACCTCCTACAATGAGCAGTTCTTC. Translating gives CASSLTPTSYNEQFF. The chain carries TRBV5-1 and TRBJ2-1, with D uncertain. From germline, CDR1 is SGHRS and CDR2 YFSETQ. The CDR3 covers 15 residues. V lost 1 base, J lost 0 bases, and 8 bases lay in between.